Below are 8 T cell receptor beta chains sequenced from a single sample in a study of blood T cell repertoires in COVID-19. Assay: immunoSEQ multiplex PCR; the TCRdb copy retains only in-frame clones and omits some. This table holds about 140,000 clones, over 70% found once. The material sequenced was peripheral blood. The receptors were sampled from a human donor in a cohort sampled during active COVID-19.

This clone was seen just once. This CDR3 reads CASSPNARGGLYGTDTQYF. The CDR3 DNA reads as TGTGCCAGCTCACCAAACGCGCGGGGGGGCCTCTATGGCACAGATACGCAGTATTTT. The V call is TRBV18, the J call TRBJ2-3; 9 nucleotides align to TRBD2. The V gene's germline CDR1 is KGHSH and CDR2 LQKENI. V was pared by 2 bases and J by 1 base, with 13 bases of the junction left unmatched. The CDR3 loop spans 19 amino acids.

V and J are TRBV15 and TRBJ1-4; D is perhaps TRBD1 (6 bases). Trimming stripped 4 bases from V and 6 bases from J, with 18 bases between. The CDR3 spans 16 residues. CDR1 and CDR2 (germline): LNHNV, YYDKDF (reference sequence). The CDR3 is CATSIHTGYLDEKLFF. DNA of the CDR3: TGTGCCACCAGCATCCATACAGGGTATTTGGATGAAAAACTGTTTTTT.

The V and J genes are TRBV19 and TRBJ2-3, with D possibly matching TRBD2 (6 bases). V lost 4 bases and J lost 5, with 13 bases in between. Per germline, CDR1 LNHDA and CDR2 SQIVND (reference sequence). CDR3 length: 14 residues. CDR3 nucleotides: TGTGCCAGTAGTACGTCGCGACTAGGAGATACGCAGTATTTT. The encoded protein is CASSTSRLGDTQYF.

This clone was counted once. This chain uses TRBV5-5 with TRBJ1-5; D remains unclear. Germline-derived CDR1 and CDR2 are SGHKS and YYEKEE (reference sequence). CDR3 length: 16 residues. Trimming took 0 bases from V and 2 from J, leaving 12 bases between them. Here the CDR3 DNA reads TGTGCCAGCAGCTTGGATCCGGGGTTCGGCAATCAGCCCCAGCATTTT. This codes for CASSLDPGFGNQPQHF.

The rearrangement links TRBV19 to TRBJ2-7; 9 bases map to TRBD2. Trimming took 2 bases from V and 3 from J; bases not matched to a gene: 2. From germline, CDR1 is LNHDA and CDR2 SQIVND (reference sequence). The CDR3 runs 14 residues. The CDR3 protein is CASSIRRGGYEQYF. CDR3 coding DNA: TGTGCCAGTAGTATAAGGCGGGGGGGCTACGAGCAGTACTTC.

The chain employs TRBV29-1 and TRBJ1-2, with 7 bases lining up with TRBD1. CDR1 is SQVTM and CDR2 is ANQGSEA in the germline V gene. CDR3 size: 13 residues. V shed 4 bases, J shed 2 bases, and the junction held 4 bases outside the gene matches. The CDR3: CSVGGGGNYGYTF. DNA of the CDR3: TGCAGCGTTGGTGGAGGGGGCAACTATGGCTACACCTTC.

The chain has TRBV5-1 and TRBJ2-7; 8 nucleotides match TRBD1. V lost 0 bases to trimming and J lost 4 bases; unmatched junction nucleotides: 21. Germline CDR1 SGHRS, CDR2 YFSETQ. The CDR3 has 20 residues. The CDR3 loop is CASSLGGTGRGFSFPYEQYF. In DNA form, the CDR3 reads TGCGCCAGCAGCTTGGGGGGGACAGGACGGGGTTTTAGTTTCCCGTACGAGCAGTACTTC.

This clone turned up a few times. This chain connects TRBV6-5 to TRBJ1-4, with D tentatively TRBD1 (5 bases). With 6 bases removed from V and 5 bases from J, the gap between germline ends came to 13 bases. The CDR3 spans 14 residues. Germline V gives CDR1 MNHEY, CDR2 SVGAGI. The CDR3 reads CASRGRGWNEKLFF. In DNA, the CDR3 is TGTGCCAGCAGAGGGAGGGGATGGAATGAAAAACTGTTTTTT.